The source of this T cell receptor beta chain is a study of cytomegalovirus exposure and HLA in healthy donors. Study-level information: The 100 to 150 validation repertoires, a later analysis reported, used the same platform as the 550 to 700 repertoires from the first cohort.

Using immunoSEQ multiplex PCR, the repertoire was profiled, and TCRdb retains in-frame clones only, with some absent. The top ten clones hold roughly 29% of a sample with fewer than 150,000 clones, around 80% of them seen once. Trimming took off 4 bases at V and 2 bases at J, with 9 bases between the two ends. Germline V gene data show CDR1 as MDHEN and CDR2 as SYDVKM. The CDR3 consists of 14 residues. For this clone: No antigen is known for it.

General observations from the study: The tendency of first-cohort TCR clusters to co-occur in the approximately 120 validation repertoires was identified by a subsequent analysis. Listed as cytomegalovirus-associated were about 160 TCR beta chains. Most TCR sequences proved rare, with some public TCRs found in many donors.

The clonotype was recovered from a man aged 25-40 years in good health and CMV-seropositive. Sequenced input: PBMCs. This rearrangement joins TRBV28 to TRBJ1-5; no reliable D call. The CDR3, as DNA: TGTGCCAGCAGTTGGGGAGGGCGCAATCAGCCCCAGCATTTT. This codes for CASSWGGRNQPQHF.